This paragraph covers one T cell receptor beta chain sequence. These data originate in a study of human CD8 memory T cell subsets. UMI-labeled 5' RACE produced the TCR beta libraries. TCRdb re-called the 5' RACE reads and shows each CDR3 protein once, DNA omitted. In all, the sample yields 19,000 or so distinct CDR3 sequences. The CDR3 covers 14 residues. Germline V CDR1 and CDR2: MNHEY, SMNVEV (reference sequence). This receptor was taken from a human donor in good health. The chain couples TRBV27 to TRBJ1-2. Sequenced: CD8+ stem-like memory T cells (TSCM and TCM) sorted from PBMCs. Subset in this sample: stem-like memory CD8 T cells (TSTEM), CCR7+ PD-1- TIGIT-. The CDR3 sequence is CASAWGKLPYGYTF.